This T cell receptor beta chain is drawn from a study of blood T cells in healthy people across ages. The germline V gene encodes CDR1 SNHLY and CDR2 FYNNEI. CDR3 size: 15 residues. A J-beta primer mix and a sample-barcoded 5' primer were used in a second PCR of about 6 to 12 cycles. TCRdb used MiXCR to reprocess the 5' RACE reads, holding one entry per CDR3 protein. The data show 250,000 to 300,000 distinct CDR3 sequences, less than 30% seen once. This clonotype has more than one count but fewer than ten. One end of the junction does not line up with germline, which may come from a read error. The origin of this receptor is a woman in her 70s in good health. The J gene is TRBJ2-1, the V gene TRBV2; 7 positions agree with TRBD2. The sequenced sample was blood. Written as DNA, the CDR3 is TGTGCCAGCAGTGAGGGCGGGAGCTCCTACAATGAGCAGCTCTTC. Residues: CASSEGGSSYNEQLF.